This TCR beta chain was found in a study of T cell clusters in autoimmune cytopenias. From germline, CDR1 is GTSNPN and CDR2 SVGIG (reference sequence). The CDR3 loop spans 13 amino acids. TRB amplification used roughly 250 ng of peripheral blood genomic DNA. TRB was amplified by touch-down multiplex PCR, primer pools A and B combined. With the multiplex PCR reads reprocessed, TCRdb shows one record per CDR3 protein and no DNA. This sample contains about 1,500 distinct CDR3 sequences. This clonotype registers medium-sized (0.01 to 0.1%) by frequency. The sample was also linked to a second study, of T cell repertoires in aging, cancer and after chemotherapy. That paper adds: In each cancer cohort, median generation probability increased across chemotherapy, suggesting thymic output rebounded.

This clonotype was obtained from a human donor with chronic lymphocytic leukemia. Source material: peripheral blood. This chain links TRBV30 with TRBJ1-1. This CDR3 reads CAWGQNMNTEAFF.